This is a list of T cell receptor beta chains from one sample in a study of T cells and copy number aberrations in small-cell lung cancer. Produced via immunoSEQ multiplex PCR; TCRdb's table is partial and in-frame only. The sample includes approximately 500 clones, roughly 90% of them seen just once. The sequenced material came from tumor tissue. The receptors originated from a man in his sixties with small cell lung cancer. The CDR3 runs from the conserved cysteine through the conserved F or W. Each record gives: J gene, D gene, clone size, V gene, CDR3 DNA, CDR3 protein. D genes are given only for firm matches. Expanded clones get a size class; other rows say once, few or many, or leave the size out.

>TRBJ2-7|.|.|TRBV20-1
TGCAGTGCTCTCCTCGGGGCCGAACCTAACTTC
CSALLGAEPNF
>TRBJ2-3|TRBD2|.|TRBV6-5
TGTGCCAGCAGTTATGCGGGGGACCGTGGCACAGATACGCAGTATTTT
CASSYAGDRGTDTQYF
>TRBJ2-7|TRBD1|.|TRBV7-8
TGTGCCACTTCGGTGGGACAGGCCTACGAGCAGTACTTC
CATSVGQAYEQYF
>TRBJ1-3|.|.|TRBV2
TGTGCCAGGGATCAGGGTCCTGGAAACACCATATATTTT
CARDQGPGNTIYF
>TRBJ2-7|.|.|TRBV10-3
TGTGCCGGGCTCGGCAGGCGATGCTCCTACGAGCAGTACTTC
CAGLGRRCSYEQYF
>TRBJ1-1|.|.|TRBV30
TGTGCCTGGACCGGGACACTGAACACTGAAGCTTTCTTT
CAWTGTLNTEAFF
>TRBJ2-3|TRBD1|.|TRBV29-1
TGCAGCGCTGACGTCCGGACAGGGGGAACAGATACGCAGTATTTT
CSADVRTGGTDTQYF
>TRBJ2-7|.|.|TRBV30
TGTGCCTGGAGTGGGGGCGGATACGAGCAGTACTTC
CAWSGGGYEQYF
>TRBJ1-2|.|.|TRBV2
TGTGCCAGCAGCAACCAGGGTAACTATGGCTACACCTTC
CASSNQGNYGYTF
>TRBJ2-7|.|.|TRBV6-5
TGTGCCAGCAGCTCGACAGGACCTAGCTCCTACGAGCAGTACTTC
CASSSTGPSSYEQYF
>TRBJ2-7|.|.|TRBV30
TGTGCCTGGAGGCCGGAGGGTACCCACGAGCAGTACTTC
CAWRPEGTHEQYF
>TRBJ1-3|.|.|TRBV9
TGTGCCAGCAGCGCCTCAGGGTCGGACACCATATATTTT
CASSASGSDTIYF
>TRBJ2-5|.|.|TRBV7-2
TGTGCCAGCAGCTTTGGGGGCACGGAGACCCAGTACTTC
CASSFGGTETQYF
>TRBJ1-1|TRBD1|once|TRBV11-2
TGTGCCAGCAGCCTTACAGGGGGCCTCACTGAAGCTTTCTTT
CASSLTGGLTEAFF
>TRBJ2-1|.|.|TRBV11-3
TGTGCCAGCAGCCCTAACCCAACAGGGTATGAGCAGTTCTTC
CASSPNPTGYEQFF
>TRBJ2-1|TRBD2|.|TRBV15
TGTGCCACCGGGCTCTGGACTAGCGGGACCTACAATGAGCAGTTCTTC
CATGLWTSGTYNEQFF
>TRBJ2-5|.|.|TRBV4-1
TGCGCCAGCAGCCAAGAAGAGGTCGGGGAGACCCAGTACTTC
CASSQEEVGETQYF
>TRBJ2-1|TRBD2|.|TRBV7-9
TGTGCCAGCAGCTTATACGGGAGGCAATCAAATGAGCAGTTCTTC
CASSLYGRQSNEQFF
>TRBJ2-3|TRBD2|.|TRBV9
TGTGCCAGCAGCACCTATCGGGCGGCGGGAGGGAGCACAGATACGCAGTATTTT
CASSTYRAAGGSTDTQYF
>TRBJ2-2|TRBD1|.|TRBV7-9
TGTGCCAGCAGTCCTAGGGGGACAGAGAACACCGGGGAGCTGTTTTTT
CASSPRGTENTGELFF
>TRBJ2-7|.|.|TRBV30
TGTGCCTGGAGTGTTGGGACCACATCCTACGAGCAGTACTTC
CAWSVGTTSYEQYF
>TRBJ1-5|.|.|TRBV9
TGTGCCAGCAGCGTAGGCGACAGGAACCAGCCCCAGCATTTT
CASSVGDRNQPQHF
>TRBJ2-1|.|.|TRBV7-2
TGTGCCAGCAGCTTATCCTTTTCCAATGAGCAGTTCTTC
CASSLSFSNEQFF
>TRBJ1-3|.|.|TRBV7-9
TGTGCCAGCAGCTTAGGCGGCAGCCGGTCAGACACCATATATTTT
CASSLGGSRSDTIYF
>TRBJ1-1|.|.|TRBV28
TGTGCCAGCAGTTTGCCCGGGGCCGGGAACACTGAAGCTTTCTTT
CASSLPGAGNTEAFF
>TRBJ2-7|TRBD2|.|TRBV19
TGTGCCAGTAGTATAGGGTTCGGGGAGGGCCCAAATTGGAGCGAGCAGTACTTC
CASSIGFGEGPNWSEQYF
>TRBJ2-5|.|.|TRBV7-8
TGTGCCAGCAGCTGGGTGAAGGGGGGGAGTCTCCAAGAGACCCAGTACTTC
CASSWVKGGSLQETQYF
>TRBJ1-5|.|.|TRBV2
TGTGCCAGCAGTGTGGAGAGCAATCAGCCCCAGCATTTT
CASSVESNQPQHF
>TRBJ1-1|TRBD1|once|TRBV19
TGTGCCAGTAGTCCACAGGGGAAGTCTGAAGCTTTCTTT
CASSPQGKSEAFF
>TRBJ2-5|.|.|TRBV5-1
TGCGCCAGCAGGTTTGGAGGGGGCTGGGAGACCCAGTACTTC
CASRFGGGWETQYF
>TRBJ2-2|.|.|TRBV1
TGCACCAGCAGCCAAGCTTTAGCGGGGGACCTAAAGAACACCGGGGAGCTGTTTTTT
CTSSQALAGDLKNTGELFF
>TRBJ2-7|TRBD1|.|TRBV7-8
TGTGCCAGCAGCATCGGGACAGGGGAGGACGAGCAGTACTTC
CASSIGTGEDEQYF
>TRBJ1-2|.|.|TRBV28
TGTGCCAGCAGTTCAACAATAGGACAGCCCTATGGCTACACCTTC
CASSSTIGQPYGYTF
>TRBJ1-5|.|.|TRBV11-2
TGTGCCAGCAGCTTAGATCGAGCAGGGGTACGCAATCAGCCCCAGCATTTT
CASSLDRAGVRNQPQHF
>TRBJ1-5|.|.|TRBV6-1
TGTGCCAGCAGTGAACGGACAGTTAATCAGCCCCAGCATTTT
CASSERTVNQPQHF
>TRBJ2-5|TRBD1|.|TRBV7-9
TGTGCCAGCAGCTTAGGCGCTACAGGGGGAGAGACCCAGTACTTC
CASSLGATGGETQYF
>TRBJ2-3|TRBD2|.|TRBV7-3
TGTGCCAGCAGCTCCGGGACTAAAACAGATACGCAGTATTTT
CASSSGTKTDTQYF
>TRBJ1-5|.|.|TRBV28
TGTGCCAGCAGCACAGGTTTTTATCAGCCCCAGCATTTT
CASSTGFYQPQHF
>TRBJ1-2|.|.|TRBV9
TGTGCCAGCAGCGTAGACAGCAACTACTATGGCTACACCTTC
CASSVDSNYYGYTF
>TRBJ2-1|.|once|TRBV7-3
TGTGCCAGCAGCTTCGTCCAGGAGGTACTGGGTGAGCAGTTCTTC
CASSFVQEVLGEQFF
>TRBJ2-3|.|once|TRBV2
TGTGCCAGCAGCATAGGGTGGACAGATACGCAGTATTTT
CASSIGWTDTQYF